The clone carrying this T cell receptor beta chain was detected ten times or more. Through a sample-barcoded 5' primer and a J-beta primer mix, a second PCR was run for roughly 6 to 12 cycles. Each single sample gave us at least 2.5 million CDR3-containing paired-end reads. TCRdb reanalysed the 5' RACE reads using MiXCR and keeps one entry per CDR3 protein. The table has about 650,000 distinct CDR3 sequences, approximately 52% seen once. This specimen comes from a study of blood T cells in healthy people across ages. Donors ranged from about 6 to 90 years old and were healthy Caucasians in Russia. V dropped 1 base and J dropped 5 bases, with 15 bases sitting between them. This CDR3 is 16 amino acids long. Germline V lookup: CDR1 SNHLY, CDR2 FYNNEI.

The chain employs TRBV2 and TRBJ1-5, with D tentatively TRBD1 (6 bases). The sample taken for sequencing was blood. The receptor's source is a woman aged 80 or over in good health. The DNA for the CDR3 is TGTGCCAGCAGTGAAGAGCCGAGGACAGCGGATCAGCCCCAGCATTTT. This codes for CASSEEPRTADQPQHF.